This is a list of T cell receptor beta chains from one sample in a study of blood T cells in healthy people across ages. TCRdb re-derived calls from the 5' RACE reads in MiXCR, one entry per CDR3 protein. The sample holds about 780,000 distinct CDR3 sequences, about 62% seen once. Sequenced material: blood. The receptors derive from a man in his thirties or forties in good health. The CDR3 runs from the conserved cysteine through the conserved F or W. A D gene is named only where the DNA matches it firmly. The listing skips clone size in some rows; elsewhere it reads once, few, many or a size class.

clone size,D gene,V gene,J gene,CDR3 length,CDR3 protein,CDR3 DNA
.,.,TRBV11-3,TRBJ2-7,14,CASSLGQKYNGQYF,TGTGCCAGCAGCTTAGGGCAGAAATACAATGGGCAGTACTTC
.,.,TRBV29-1,TRBJ2-7,13,CSAMTGWRDEQYF,TGCAGCGCTATGACAGGGTGGAGGGACGAGCAGTACTTC
.,TRBD1,TRBV4-2,TRBJ2-7,16,CASSQAAGTGGYEQYF,TGTGCCAGCAGCCAAGCTGCCGGGACAGGGGGCTACGAGCAGTACTTC
.,.,TRBV29-1,TRBJ1-4,14,CSVSSGSGQEKLFF,TGCAGCGTCTCGTCGGGTTCGGGTCAGGAAAAACTGTTTTTT
.,.,TRBV20-1,TRBJ2-2,15,CSALRQGGITGELFF,TGCAGTGCTCTCCGACAGGGAGGAATCACCGGGGAGCTGTTTTTT
many,TRBD1,TRBV7-2,TRBJ2-3,15,CASSSWTGVGDTQYF,TGTGCCAGCAGCTCATGGACAGGGGTTGGAGATACGCAGTATTTT
.,TRBD1,TRBV29-1,TRBJ2-7,13,CSVAGQGRGEQYF,TGCAGCGTTGCGGGACAGGGTCGGGGCGAGCAGTACTTC
few,TRBD1,TRBV27,TRBJ1-2,14,CASRPLYRGQGYTF,TGTGCCAGCAGGCCCCTCTACAGGGGGCAGGGCTACACCTTC
.,.,TRBV20-1,TRBJ2-5,12,CICRDWQETQYF,TGCATCTGCCGGGACTGGCAAGAGACCCAGTACTTC
.,.,TRBV4-3,TRBJ1-6,16,CASSQEIVSYNSPLHF,TGCGCCAGCAGCCAGGAGATAGTCTCCTATAATTCACCCCTCCACTTT
few,.,TRBV6-6,TRBJ1-2,15,CASSYSAGLHYGYTF,TGTGCCAGCAGTTACTCGGCCGGGCTCCACTATGGCTACACCTTC
.,.,TRBV12-3/TRBV12-4,TRBJ1-2,14,CASSYDRDPYGYTF,TGTGCCAGCAGTTACGACCGGGACCCCTATGGCTACACCTTC
.,.,TRBV27,TRBJ2-7,14,CASSWAGDRLEQYF,TGTGCCAGCAGTTGGGCAGGGGACCGCCTCGAGCAGTACTTC
.,.,TRBV2,TRBJ2-7,12,CASRDNAYEQYF,TGTGCCAGCAGGGACAACGCCTACGAGCAGTACTTC
.,TRBD1,TRBV27,TRBJ2-2,15,CASRERTGDTGELFF,TGTGCCAGCCGAGAAAGGACAGGGGACACCGGGGAGCTGTTTTTT
.,.,TRBV27,TRBJ1-5,14,CASSQRIGNQPQHF,TGTGCCAGCAGTCAGCGAATCGGCAATCAGCCCCAGCATTTT
.,TRBD1,TRBV29-1,TRBJ2-7,14,CSGGDRGSPYEQYF,TGCAGCGGAGGGGACAGAGGTTCACCCTACGAGCAGTACTTC
.,.,TRBV9,TRBJ2-1,13,CASSVEAMNEQFF,TGTGCCAGCAGCGTAGAAGCTATGAATGAGCAGTTCTTC
.,TRBD2,TRBV27,TRBJ2-1,15,CASRLAESSYNEQFF,TGTGCCAGCAGGCTAGCGGAGAGCTCCTACAATGAGCAGTTCTTC
once,.,TRBV20-1,TRBJ1-2,17,CSAGPPGRGVANYGYTF,TGCAGTGCTGGCCCCCCGGGACGGGGAGTAGCTAACTATGGCTACACCTTC
.,TRBD2,TRBV20-1,TRBJ2-1,15,CSANPQGLVDNEQFF,TGCAGTGCTAACCCCCAGGGACTAGTTGACAATGAGCAGTTCTTC
.,TRBD2,TRBV20-1,TRBJ2-3,15,CSAKSGTSGTDTQYF,TGCAGTGCCAAGAGCGGGACTAGCGGCACAGATACACAGTATTTT
few,.,TRBV28,TRBJ2-7,15,CASSLPGARSYEQYF,TGTGCCAGCAGTTTACCTGGGGCTCGATCCTACGAGCAGTACTTC
.,.,TRBV6-6,TRBJ2-1,17,CASSYTPQMGGQDEQFF,TGTGCCAGCAGTTACACTCCTCAAATGGGGGGGCAGGATGAGCAGTTCTTC
.,.,TRBV7-6,TRBJ1-5,14,CASSLAGADQPQHF,TGTGCCAGCAGCTTAGCGGGGGCGGATCAGCCCCAGCATTTT
.,TRBD2,TRBV20-1,TRBJ2-7,14,CSARTGLEYNEQYF,TGCAGTGCTAGGACGGGACTAGAGTACAATGAGCAGTACTTC
few,.,TRBV7-2,TRBJ1-1,15,CASSLDRARRTEAFF,TGTGCCAGCAGCTTAGACAGGGCCCGGAGGACTGAAGCTTTCTTT
.,TRBD2,TRBV3-1,TRBJ2-1,18,CASSQEALWAGGYNEQFF,TGTGCCAGCAGCCAAGAAGCTCTCTGGGCGGGGGGCTACAATGAGCAGTTCTTC
few,TRBD1,TRBV5-1,TRBJ2-1,15,CASSPRTGGKDEQFF,TGCGCCAGCAGCCCCCGGACAGGGGGCAAAGATGAGCAGTTCTTC
few,TRBD2,TRBV29-1,TRBJ2-1,14,CSVDVRGLAGEQFF,TGCAGCGTTGACGTCAGGGGACTAGCTGGAGAGCAGTTCTTC
.,TRBD2,TRBV7-9,TRBJ2-5,17,CASSLGVGAGPQETQYF,TGTGCCAGCAGCTTAGGGGTCGGAGCGGGGCCCCAAGAGACCCAGTACTTC
.,.,TRBV7-9,TRBJ2-7,14,CASSLRSAGTEQYF,TGTGCCAGCAGCTTAAGGTCGGCGGGGACCGAGCAGTACTTC
.,TRBD1,TRBV6-2/TRBV6-3,TRBJ2-7,12,CASTDRGSPQYF,TGTGCCAGCACCGACAGGGGCTCCCCGCAGTACTTC
.,.,TRBV6-2/TRBV6-3,TRBJ2-1,14,CASSFDYPGNEQFF,TGTGCCAGCAGTTTCGACTACCCCGGCAATGAGCAGTTCTTC
.,.,TRBV6-2/TRBV6-3,TRBJ2-2,15,CASSYSAGWTGELFF,TGTGCCAGCAGTTACTCAGCAGGGTGGACCGGGGAGCTGTTTTTT
many,TRBD1,TRBV13,TRBJ2-6,15,CASSLGTGGANVLTF,TGTGCCAGCAGCTTGGGGACAGGCGGGGCCAACGTCCTGACTTTC
.,TRBD2,TRBV6-4,TRBJ2-6,17,CASSFESGGSGANVLTF,TGTGCCAGCAGTTTTGAATCGGGGGGCTCTGGGGCCAACGTCCTGACTTTC
few,.,TRBV6-1,TRBJ1-5,15,CASSNEQGYNQPQHF,TGTGCCAGCAGTAATGAACAGGGATACAATCAGCCCCAGCATTTT
.,.,TRBV29-1,TRBJ1-2,12,CSVGPRVDGYTF,TGCAGCGTTGGTCCCAGGGTTGACGGCTACACCTTC
.,.,TRBV25-1,TRBJ1-6,19,CASSEFGLSGTSVNSPLHF,TGTGCCAGCAGTGAGTTTGGCCTCTCCGGGACCAGCGTAAATTCACCCCTCCACTTT
.,TRBD2,TRBV12-3/TRBV12-4,TRBJ2-3,17,CASSFSGLAGLLNTQYF,TGTGCCAGCAGTTTTTCGGGGCTAGCGGGTCTCTTGAATACGCAGTATTTT
.,TRBD1,TRBV7-3,TRBJ2-1,17,CASSLPPGQTGRNEQFF,TGTGCCAGCAGCTTACCACCGGGCCAGACAGGGCGCAATGAGCAGTTCTTC
.,.,TRBV29-1,TRBJ2-7,16,CSVKTGSPKPLWEQYF,TGCAGCGTAAAAACAGGGTCTCCAAAACCCCTTTGGGAGCAGTACTTC
once,.,TRBV20-1,TRBJ1-5,12,CSARRPNQPQHF,TGCAGTGCTAGAAGGCCCAATCAGCCCCAGCATTTT
.,TRBD2,TRBV6-5,TRBJ2-3,16,CASRVPAGGLSDTQYF,TGTGCCAGCAGAGTCCCAGCGGGGGGGCTTTCAGATACGCAGTATTTT
few,.,TRBV6-6,TRBJ2-1,11,CASSSTNEQFF,TGTGCCAGCAGTTCAACCAATGAGCAGTTCTTC
few,.,TRBV29-1,TRBJ2-7,13,CSVAVVRGYEQYF,TGCAGCGTGGCCGTCGTCAGGGGCTACGAGCAGTACTTC
.,.,TRBV9,TRBJ2-1,15,CASSVKLGSYNEQFF,TGTGCCAGCAGCGTAAAACTGGGCTCCTACAATGAGCAGTTCTTC
.,TRBD1,TRBV7-2,TRBJ1-6,17,CASSRGTGGTYNSPLHF,TGTGCCAGCAGCAGAGGGACAGGGGGGACCTATAATTCACCCCTCCACTTT
.,.,TRBV6-6,TRBJ1-6,16,CASSYRPPRDNSPLHF,TGTGCCAGCAGTTATAGACCGCCCCGAGATAATTCACCCCTCCACTTT
.,.,TRBV7-2,TRBJ2-5,14,CASSPQRNKETQYF,TGTGCCAGCAGCCCCCAGAGGAACAAAGAGACCCAGTACTTC
.,.,TRBV3-1,TRBJ2-3,16,CASSPMVDRSRAAQYF,TGTGCCAGCAGCCCCATGGTGGATCGCAGCCGGGCGGCGCAGTATTTT
.,TRBD1,TRBV7-2,TRBJ1-2,16,CASSWEGAQEVYGYTF,TGTGCCAGCAGCTGGGAGGGGGCGCAAGAAGTCTATGGCTACACCTTC
.,.,TRBV6-5,TRBJ2-5,15,CASSAIAMGAETQYF,TGTGCCAGCAGCGCCATCGCTATGGGGGCGGAGACCCAGTACTTC
.,.,TRBV6-2/TRBV6-3,TRBJ2-4,15,CASSFSGLAKNIQYF,TGTGCCAGCAGTTTTAGCGGTCTAGCCAAAAATATTCAGTACTTC
few,TRBD1,TRBV6-1,TRBJ2-3,13,CASRQGATDTQYF,TGTGCCAGCAGGCAGGGGGCTACAGATACGCAGTATTTT